The T cell receptor (beta chain) under discussion was sequenced for a study of CD8 T cells in Susac syndrome. Study results and limitations: As the study acknowledged, the number of individuals who were part of its TCR sequencing and HLA analysis was relatively small.

Sequencing of TCR beta was performed on blood CD8+ and CD4+ T cells. The CDR3 has 13 residues. CDR1 DFQATT and CDR2 SNEGSKA come from the germline V gene (reference sequence). Deletions cut 6 bases from V and 0 bases from J, with 11 bases between. RNA totalling about 0.45 to 1 ug underwent reverse transcription with random hexamers. From the immunoSEQ multiplex PCR reads, TCRdb called clonotypes with MiXCR, one entry per CDR3 protein. There are more than 150,000 distinct CDR3 sequences in the sample; about 95% occur only once, and over 0.12% lies in the top ten. Details on this clonotype: Its antigen is undetermined.

The rearrangement links TRBV20-1 to TRBJ2-5; D unclear. This receptor was identified in a human donor with multiple sclerosis. The sample comprised CD8+ T cells from PBMCs. CDR3 protein: CSAAEWDQETQYF. CDR3 bases: TGCAGTGCCGCCGAGTGGGACCAAGAGACCCAGTACTTC.